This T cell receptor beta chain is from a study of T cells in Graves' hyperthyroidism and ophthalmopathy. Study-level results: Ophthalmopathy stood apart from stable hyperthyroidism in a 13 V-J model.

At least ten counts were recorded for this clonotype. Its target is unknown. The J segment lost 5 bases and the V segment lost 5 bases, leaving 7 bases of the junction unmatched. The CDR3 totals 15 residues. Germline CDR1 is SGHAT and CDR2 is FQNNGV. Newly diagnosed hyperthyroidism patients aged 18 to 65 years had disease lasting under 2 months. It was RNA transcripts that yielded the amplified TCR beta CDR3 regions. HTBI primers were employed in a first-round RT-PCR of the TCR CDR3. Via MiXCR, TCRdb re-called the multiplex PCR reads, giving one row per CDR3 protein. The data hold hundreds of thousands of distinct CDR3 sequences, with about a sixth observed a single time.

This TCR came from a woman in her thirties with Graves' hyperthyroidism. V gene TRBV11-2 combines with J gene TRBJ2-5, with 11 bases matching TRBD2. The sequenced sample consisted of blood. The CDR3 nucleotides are TGTGCCAGCAGCACTAGCGGGAGTCGCCGGGAGACCCAGTACTTC. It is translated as CASSTSGSRRETQYF.